Listed below are T cell receptor beta chains from one sample, sequenced in a study of low-dose radiotherapy and immunotherapy resistance in tumors. MiXCR, run by TCRdb on the reads, gives a single entry per CDR3 protein. The sample holds roughly 52,000 distinct CDR3 sequences, 33% seen once. Sequences were derived from PBMCs, sampled after low-dose radiotherapy plus immunotherapy. These receptors were collected from a male donor with rectosigmoid adenocarcinoma. The CDR3 runs from the conserved cysteine through the conserved F or W. D genes are given only for firm matches. Size tells how often a clone was seen (once, few, many) or the class of an expanded clone, and some rows leave it out.

v_call,d_call,j_call,clone_size,cdr3_aa,cdr3_nt
TRBV12-3/TRBV12-4,.,TRBJ2-2,few,CASSLHTNTGELFF,TGTGCCAGCAGTTTACACACGAACACCGGGGAGCTGTTTTTT
TRBV9,.,TRBJ2-5,few,CASSVDARQETQYF,TGTGCCAGCAGCGTAGATGCAAGGCAAGAGACCCAGTACTTC
TRBV4-1,.,TRBJ2-6,medium-sized,CASSQDQGSGANVLTF,TGCGCCAGCAGCCAAGACCAGGGCTCTGGGGCCAACGTCCTGACTTTC
TRBV29-1,TRBD1,TRBJ1-2,once,CSVGGGQGYGYTF,TGCAGCGTTGGGGGGGGACAGGGTTATGGCTACACCTTC
TRBV12-3/TRBV12-4,TRBD1,TRBJ2-1,many,CASSFNGQGSNEQFF,TGTGCCAGCAGTTTTAACGGACAGGGAAGCAATGAGCAGTTCTTC
TRBV14,TRBD1,TRBJ2-1,many,CASSEGTGHGVNEQFF,TGTGCCAGCAGTGAGGGGACAGGGCATGGGGTTAATGAGCAGTTCTTC
TRBV29-1,.,TRBJ2-5,many,CSVQPVTGYQETQYF,TGCAGCGTCCAGCCTGTAACAGGGTACCAAGAGACCCAGTACTTC
TRBV9,.,TRBJ2-7,many,CASSVEEAGSGNEQYF,TGTGCCAGCAGCGTAGAGGAAGCTGGCTCGGGGAACGAGCAGTACTTC
TRBV19,TRBD1,TRBJ1-4,many,CASSLSSPGQGDEKLFF,TGTGCCAGTAGTCTCTCTTCACCGGGACAGGGGGATGAAAAACTGTTTTTT
TRBV15,.,TRBJ1-3,many,CATSRDFSGSGNTIYF,TGTGCCACCAGCAGAGACTTTTCAGGCTCTGGAAACACCATATATTTT
TRBV7-9,.,TRBJ1-5,many,CAPSPGLWDSNQPQHF,TGTGCCCCTAGCCCGGGATTGTGGGATAGCAATCAGCCCCAGCATTTT
TRBV10-3,.,TRBJ1-6,few,CAISERPYNSPLHF,TGTGCCATCAGTGAGCGCCCATATAATTCACCCCTCCACTTT
TRBV6-6,TRBD1,TRBJ1-1,.,CASSFGQGGTEAFF,TGTGCCAGCAGTTTCGGACAGGGCGGCACTGAAGCTTTCTTT
TRBV15,.,TRBJ2-6,many,CATSRDEGGGANVLTF,TGTGCCACCAGCAGAGACGAGGGCGGTGGGGCCAACGTCCTGACTTTC